This T cell receptor (beta chain) stems from a study of CD8 T cells in ankylosing spondylitis. A note on this clonotype: Its antigen is unidentified.

General study findings and limits: Clones linked to the disease showed a CD8+ phenotype. They occurred at relatively low frequencies in peripheral blood. A TCR beta motif of roughly 8 highly homologous variants appeared characteristic of ankylosing spondylitis blood. Earlier work had already found some motif variants in reactive arthritis synovial fluid and blood.

V was trimmed by 4 bases and J by 0 bases, leaving 20 bases between them. Germline CDR1 is SGHRS and CDR2 is YFSETQ. The CDR3 extends over 17 amino acids. Construction of TCR beta libraries was performed using quantitative 5'-RACE with molecular barcodes. TCRdb reprocessed the 5' RACE reads with MiXCR, giving one entry per CDR3 protein. This table has over 400,000 distinct CDR3 sequences, approximately 26% appearing once. This chain connects TRBV5-1 to TRBJ2-7, with D maybe TRBD2 (7 bases). The source of this sequence is a male donor with ankylosing spondylitis. Sequencing was performed on blood, either unsorted or a sorted T cell fraction (not recorded which). The DNA of the CDR3 is TGCGCCAGCAGCCCCCGGGAGGCGTCGGGGGCCTCCTACGAGCAGTACTTC. Translating gives CASSPREASGASYEQYF. Based on the CDR3 plus reference TRBV5-1 and TRBJ2-7, the full variable domain is KAGVTQTPRYLIKTRGQQVTLSCSPISGHRSVSWYQQTPGQGLQFLFEYFSETQRNKGNFPGRFSGRQFSNSRSEMNVSTLELGDSALYLCASSPREASGASYEQYFGPGTRLTVT.